This TCR beta chain was obtained from a study of control samples from healthy donors and cancer patients. TCRdb's copy holds only in-frame clones and misses some; the assay was immunoSEQ multiplex PCR. The repertoire holds 95,000 to 130,000 clones, with 80% to 90% as singletons. This clone has only one observation. Trimming removed 5 bases from V and 5 bases from J, with 22 bases in between. CDR3 size: 17 residues. Germline CDR1 SGHVS, CDR2 FQNEAQ. This receptor was identified in a woman in her forties or fifties with colorectal cancer. The chain recombines TRBV7-8 with TRBJ1-5; D possibly corresponds to TRBD1 (5 bases). Material for sequencing was PBMCs. This CDR3 is CASSVRRLGERDQPQHF. The DNA for the CDR3 is TGTGCCAGCAGCGTTAGGCGGTTGGGGGAGCGGGATCAGCCCCAGCATTTT.